The 3 T cell receptor beta chains below all came from one sample that was sequenced in a study of cytomegalovirus exposure and HLA in healthy donors. In the PCR, 60 Vbeta and 13 Jbeta primers were used. Only in-frame clones appear in the TCRdb table, and some are missing; sequencing was by immunoSEQ multiplex PCR. This sample has approximately 130,000 clones, with roughly four fifths found just once. The sample was PBMCs. The receptors were sampled from a woman aged 18-29 years in good health and CMV-seronegative.

The rearrangement joins TRBV5-1 to TRBJ1-1; TRBD1 matches at 9 bases. Germline CDR1 reads SGHRS; CDR2 reads YFSETQ. J gave up 1 base and V 2 bases, and 6 bases lay outside the gene matches. The CDR3 consists of 16 residues. Written as DNA, the CDR3 is TGCGCCAGCAGCTTTACAGGGGGCAATAGGAACACTGAAGCTTTCTTT. This codes for CASSFTGGNRNTEAFF.

The V and J genes are TRBV5-1 and TRBJ1-1; 8 nucleotides line up with TRBD1. V trimming: 4 bases; J trimming: 0 bases; junction bases outside the gene matches: 2. Germline CDR1 is SGHRS and CDR2 is YFSETQ. This CDR3 is 14 amino acids long. Written as DNA, the CDR3 is TGCGCCAGCAGCGCGGACAGGGTGAACACTGAAGCTTTCTTT. Encoded protein: CASSADRVNTEAFF.

The J gene is TRBJ2-5, the V gene TRBV29-1; TRBD1 is a possible D gene (5 bases). The CDR3 extends over 13 amino acids. Germline V gene lookup returns CDR1 SQVTM and CDR2 ANQGSEA. Trimming cost V 3 bases and J 6 bases, with 14 bases left between them. The CDR3 DNA sequence: TGCAGCGTTGACAGGGTCCTTGTGAAGACCCAGTACTTC. It translates to CSVDRVLVKTQYF.